A single sample is the source of the 23 T cell receptor beta chains below, sequenced in a study of T cell clonality in common variable immunodeficiency. These receptors lack a known antigen. Clones were sequenced by immunoSEQ multiplex PCR, and TCRdb holds only the in-frame ones, with some missing. The sample shows tens of thousands of clones, none of them appearing just once. Regarding the study as a whole: In common variable immunodeficiency, TCR beta chains reportedly carried fewer deletions and N-nucleotide insertions.

The sample consisted of peripheral blood mononuclear cells. These TCRs come from a human donor with common variable immunodeficiency.

This clone was observed a handful of times. Incomplete CDR3 DNA: TGTGCCTGGAGTGTCGACAGGGAAAGGGGAAACACC. It codes for CAWSVDRERGNT. From start to end, the CDR3 is CAWSVDRERGNTIYF. This chain connects TRBV30 to TRBJ1-3, with TRBD1 matching over 7 bases. The CDR3 end falls 3 residues outside the read, so it is completed with the germline J gene. Per germline, CDR1 GTSNPN and CDR2 SVGIG (reference sequence). The CDR3 is 15 residues long. With 0 bases clipped from V and 4 bases from J, the junction kept 6 bases outside the gene matches. Based on the CDR3 plus reference TRBV30 and TRBJ1-3, the full variable domain is SQTIHQWPATLVQPVGSPLSLECTVEGTSNPNLYWYRQAAGRGLQLLFYSVGIGQISSEVPQNLSASRPQDRQFILSSKKLLLSDSGFYLCAWSVDRERGNTIYFGEGSWLTVV.

This clone turned up a few times. The read terminates 3 residues ahead of where the CDR3 ends, so the germline J gene completes it. The chain has TRBV7-2 and TRBJ1-6, with 7 bases identical to TRBD1. CDR1 and CDR2 (germline): SGHTA, FQGNSA. This CDR3 has 15 amino acids. Unmatched junction bases numbered 8, after V lost 7 bases and J lost 5 bases. The part of the CDR3 DNA that was read is TGTGCCAGCAACTCCGACAGGGCCGATAATTCACCC. Translating it yields CASNSDRADNSP. The full-length CDR3 reads as CASNSDRADNSPLHF.

In its sample, this clone was seen a few times. The read ends 3 residues before the CDR3 terminus; that terminus is restored from the germline J gene. The chain links TRBV5-1 to TRBJ2-7, with 8 bases identical to TRBD2. The V and J ends lost 5 bases and 5 bases, in that order; junction bases with no gene match: 9. The germline V gene encodes CDR1 SGHRS and CDR2 YFSETQ. The CDR3 has 14 amino acids. The covered CDR3 bases are TGCGCCAGCAGGAAGGTAGCGGGGACTCACGAG. Amino acids: CASRKVAGTHE. Given in full, the CDR3 is CASRKVAGTHEQYF.

With respect to this clone: The DNA ends 3 residues before the CDR3 does, and the rest of the CDR3 is filled in from the germline J gene. The rearrangement joins TRBV6-2 or TRBV6-3 to TRBJ1-3; D is ambiguous. Per the germline V gene, CDR1 is MNHEY and CDR2 is SVGEGT. Trimming cost V 7 bases and J 1 base, with 5 bases left between them. The CDR3 length is 12 residues. The CDR3 sequence is CASKASGNTIYF. The DNA read from the CDR3 is TGTGCCAGCAAGGCTTCTGGAAACACC.

In its sample, this clone was seen a few times. The read ends 3 residues shy of where the CDR3 ends; the end is completed using the germline J gene. V is TRBV30 and J is TRBJ1-2; the D gene is possibly TRBD1 (6 bases). Germline CDR1 reads GTSNPN; CDR2 reads SVGIG (reference sequence). The ends were cut back, 0 bases at V and 6 bases at J, with 14 bases in the middle. This CDR3 has 14 residues. The CDR3 loop is CAWSVYVPGDGYTF. Incomplete CDR3 DNA: TGTGCCTGGAGTGTATACGTTCCAGGGGATGGC.

There are a few counts of this clone. The DNA ends 3 residues before the CDR3 does, and the rest of the CDR3 is filled in from the germline J gene. V is TRBV19 and J is TRBJ1-6; D ambiguous. The germline V and J ends were trimmed by 1 base and 9 bases, with 4 bases remaining between them. Germline values: CDR1 LNHDA, CDR2 SQIVND (reference sequence). This CDR3 has 12 amino acids. The chain's CDR3 is CASSIGGSPLHF. Partial CDR3 DNA: TGTGCCAGTAGTATAGGAGGTTCACCC.

This clone came up a few times. The CDR3 goes on 3 residues after the read ends, and that part is filled in from the germline J gene. J is TRBJ1-3 and V is TRBV6-1; no definite D call. The V gene lost 2 bases and the J gene lost 0 bases, with 5 bases spanning the gap. CDR3 length equals 14 residues. Per the germline V gene, CDR1 is MNHNS and CDR2 is SASEGT. The sequenced CDR3 bases are TGTGCCAGCAGTGAAATGGCCTCTGGAAACACC. This sequence encodes CASSEMASGNT. The CDR3 in full is CASSEMASGNTIYF.

Remarks on this clone: The CDR3 end lies 3 residues beyond the end of the read and is filled in from the germline J gene. The rearrangement links TRBV19 to TRBJ1-2; TRBD1 is a possible D gene (6 bases). The CDR3 consists of 15 residues. V was pared by 3 bases and J by 4 bases, with 15 bases between. CDR1 LNHDA and CDR2 SQIVND come from the germline V gene (reference sequence). The CDR3 bases that were read are TGTGCCAGTAGTATCGGCCCGACAGGAGGCTATGGC. It encodes CASSIGPTGGYG. The whole CDR3 reads CASSIGPTGGYGYTF.

This clone turned up a few times. The observed sequence ends 3 residues before the CDR3 terminus, with the missing tail filled in from the germline J gene. The chain links TRBV7-2 to TRBJ2-5; tentatively, D is TRBD2 (6 bases). The ends were cut back, 5 bases at V and 5 bases at J, with 15 bases in the middle. Per the germline V gene, CDR1 is SGHTA and CDR2 is FQGNSA. CDR3 length equals 14 residues. CDR3: CASSLLGAGETQYF. The covered CDR3 bases are TGTGCCAGCAGCCTATTAGGGGCGGGGGAGACC.

This clone has a count of ten or more. The read finishes 3 residues shy of the CDR3 end, and the germline J gene is used to complete it. The chain uses TRBV20-1 and TRBJ2-4; D is perhaps TRBD2 (6 bases). The length of the CDR3 is 13 residues. V lost 7 bases and J 2 bases, leaving 12 bases between the germline ends. The germline V gene has CDR1 DFQATT and CDR2 SNEGSKA (reference sequence). CDR3 sequence: CSVAGRTKNIQYF. The CDR3 bases that were read are TGCAGTGTTGCGGGGAGGACCAAAAACATT.

This clone appeared a few times. The CDR3 extends 3 residues past the end of the read, so its final part is completed from the germline J gene. V gene TRBV7-8 combines with J gene TRBJ2-7, with 7 bases identical to TRBD1. J was trimmed by 1 base and V by 5 bases; bases with no gene match: 8. The CDR3 consists of 15 residues. In germline, CDR1 is SGHVS, CDR2 FQNEAQ. The CDR3 is CASSLGPGQSYEQYF. The CDR3 bases that were read are TGTGCCAGCAGCCTAGGGCCGGGACAGTCCTACGAG.

With regard to this clone: The read falls 3 residues short of the CDR3 end, and the missing part is taken from the germline J gene. The chain has TRBV19 and TRBJ2-1; unclear D gene. This CDR3 spans 13 amino acids. The germline V gene has CDR1 LNHDA and CDR2 SQIVND (reference sequence). Trimming took off 6 bases at V and 5 bases at J, with 11 bases between the two ends. Partial CDR3 DNA: TGTGCCAGTAGCACTCCCCCGAACAATGAG. The encoded protein is CASSTPPNNE. The entire CDR3 protein is CASSTPPNNEQFF.

There are many counts of this clone. The sequenced fragment ends 3 residues before the CDR3 boundary, so the rest is inferred from the germline J gene. The chain uses TRBV20-1 and TRBJ2-2; unclear D gene. Trimming took off 2 bases at V and 0 bases at J, with 7 bases between the two ends. Looked up from germline, CDR1 is DFQATT and CDR2 is SNEGSKA (reference sequence). This CDR3 region has 14 residues. The sequenced part of the CDR3 DNA is TGCAGTGCTAGATCGTTAGCGAACACCGGGGAG. Translated: CSARSLANTGE. The complete CDR3 reads CSARSLANTGELFF.

Remarks on this clone: Read sequence stops 3 residues before the CDR3 end, and the germline J gene provides the missing end. V and J are TRBV19 and TRBJ1-1, with D possibly being TRBD1 (6 bases). CDR1 and CDR2 from the germline V gene are LNHDA and SQIVND (reference sequence). V was shortened by 1 base and J by 1 base, with 13 bases between the two germline ends. This CDR3 has 16 residues. The sequenced part of the CDR3 DNA is TGTGCCAGTAGTATAGGGGACGGGGGGCGGAACACTGAA. It codes for CASSIGDGGRNTE. The whole CDR3 protein is CASSIGDGGRNTEAFF.

There are many counts of this clone. The sequenced fragment ends 3 residues before the CDR3 boundary, so the rest is inferred from the germline J gene. V usage is TRBV5-1 and J usage is TRBJ1-2; D is undetermined. Germline loops: CDR1 SGHRS, CDR2 YFSETQ. V lost 7 bases to trimming and J lost 4 bases, with 23 bases between them. This CDR3 has 16 residues. CDR3 bases read: TGCGCCAGCCGAATCGGGCAGGACCGGCGGGGCTATGGC. Amino acids: CASRIGQDRRGYG. The entire CDR3 protein reads CASRIGQDRRGYGYTF.

This clone occurred many times. The sequence runs out 3 residues before the end of the CDR3; the remainder is reconstructed from the germline J gene. The chain is built from TRBV20-1 and TRBJ2-1; D might be TRBD2 (6 bases). This CDR3 spans 11 amino acids. Deletions cut 6 bases from V and 8 bases from J, with 11 bases between. Germline V CDR1 and CDR2: DFQATT, SNEGSKA (reference sequence). CDR3 bases read: TGCAGTGCGAGACTAGGCCATGAG. It specifies CSARLGHE. The complete CDR3 reads CSARLGHEQFF.

This clone was picked up many times. The read stops 3 residues short of the end of the CDR3; the missing end is completed from the germline J gene. The chain uses TRBV14 and TRBJ2-1; D perhaps matches TRBD2 (5 bases). V lost 4 bases, J lost 5 bases, and 21 bases lay in between. The length of the CDR3 is 17 residues. Germline V gene lookup returns CDR1 SGHDN and CDR2 FVKESK. Incomplete CDR3 DNA: TGTGCCAGCAGCCCCCATGCCGGTTTGCGGGCCAACAATGAG. Encoded protein: CASSPHAGLRANNE. In full, the CDR3 reads CASSPHAGLRANNEQFF. Based on the CDR3 plus reference TRBV14 and TRBJ2-1, the full variable domain is EAGVTQFPSHSVIEKGQTVTLRCDPISGHDNLYWYRRVMGKEIKFLLHFVKESKQDESGMPNNRFLAERTGGTYSTLKVQPAELEDSGVYFCASSPHAGLRANNEQFFGPGTRLTVL.

Details on this clone: The read falls 3 residues short of the CDR3 end, and the missing part is taken from the germline J gene. J is TRBJ1-1 and V is TRBV7-9, with D possibly matching TRBD1 (6 bases). This CDR3 is 14 amino acids long. Germline V gene sequence: CDR1 SEHNR, CDR2 FQNEAQ (reference sequence). Trimming pared 7 bases from V and 1 base from J, leaving 13 bases between. The CDR3 sequence: CASTPRGTNTEAFF. CDR3 DNA, as far as it was read: TGTGCCAGCACCCCCAGGGGTACGAACACTGAA.

With respect to this clone: The read falls 3 residues short of the CDR3 end, and the missing part is taken from the germline J gene. This chain joins TRBV7-6 and TRBJ1-5; the D gene is possibly TRBD1 (5 bases). Per germline, CDR1 SGHVS and CDR2 FNYEAQ. The V gene lost 2 bases and the J gene lost 9 bases, with 11 bases spanning the gap. CDR3 length: 13 amino acids. CDR3: CASSLSPGVPQHF. The CDR3 DNA, read in part, is TGTGCCAGCAGCTTATCACCGGGGGTGCCC. The complete variable domain, with remaining parts taken from reference TRBV7-6 and TRBJ1-5, reads GAGVSQSPRYKVTKRGQDVALRCDPISGHVSLYWYRQALGQGPEFLTYFNYEAQQDKSGLPNDRFSAERPEGSISTLTIQRTEQRDSAMYRCASSLSPGVPQHFGDGTRLSIL.

This clone appeared many times. The read falls 3 residues short of the CDR3 end, and the missing part is taken from the germline J gene. The V call is TRBV5-4, the J call TRBJ2-1, with 8 bases that match TRBD1. This CDR3 region has 15 residues. V was clipped by 3 bases and J by 0 bases; unmatched bases: 2. Per the germline V gene, CDR1 is SGHNT and CDR2 is YYREEE (reference sequence). The CDR3 sequence: CASSSDRGSYNEQFF. The CDR3 DNA, read in part, is TGTGCCAGCAGCTCTGACAGGGGCTCCTACAATGAG.

Worth noting for this clone: Sequencing ends 3 residues short of the CDR3 end; the germline J gene provides the rest. V is TRBV19 and J is TRBJ1-2; 8 bases line up with TRBD1. The trim removed 3 bases at V and 4 bases at J, leaving 4 bases unmatched. CDR3 length equals 14 residues. Germline loops: CDR1 LNHDA, CDR2 SQIVND (reference sequence). CDR3 amino acids: CASSIPDRAYGYTF. The sequenced part of the CDR3 DNA is TGTGCCAGTAGTATCCCGGACAGGGCCTATGGC.

This clone was observed a few times. The read ends 3 residues early relative to the CDR3; the germline J gene fills the gap. This sequence joins TRBV19 and TRBJ2-1; 7 bases fit TRBD2. V shed 10 bases, J shed 1 base, and the junction held 7 bases outside the gene matches. The CDR3 totals 14 residues. Germline values: CDR1 LNHDA, CDR2 SQIVND (reference sequence). CDR3 sequence reads: CATRPGGSYNEQFF. The covered CDR3 bases are TGTGCCACTCGACCCGGGGGGTCCTACAATGAG.

This clone was detected only a few times. The CDR3 end lies 3 residues beyond the end of the read and is filled in from the germline J gene. The chain recombines TRBV11-2 with TRBJ1-5; D is possibly TRBD1 (5 bases). CDR1 SGHAT and CDR2 FQNNGV come from the germline V gene. V was clipped by 1 base and J by 6 bases, with 7 bases between them. CDR3 length: 13 residues. The CDR3: CASSLGGGQPQHF. CDR3 bases read: TGTGCCAGCAGCTTAGGGGGCGGTCAGCCC.